This T cell receptor beta chain was identified during a study of radiation and T cells in renal cell carcinoma. Some clones are missing from TCRdb's copy, which holds only in-frame ones; the method was immunoSEQ multiplex PCR. The sample lists 100,000 to 150,000 clones, around 81% occurring once. V was shortened by 0 bases and J by 2 bases, with 3 bases between the two germline ends. Per the germline V gene, CDR1 is KGHSH and CDR2 is LQKENI. There are 13 residues in the CDR3. Indicated time point: blood 2 weeks post-SBRT. Treatment specified: 15 Gy SBRT to primary tumor, nephrectomy 4 weeks later. Radiation-treated patients gave blood at baseline, week 2 and week 4.

The material sequenced was blood, taken from a patient whose treatment included radiotherapy and nephrectomy. The sequence came from a man in his forties or fifties with renal cell carcinoma. The chain links TRBV18 to TRBJ2-3; D is undetermined. The CDR3 spells CASSPPTTDTQYF. CDR3 coding DNA: TGTGCCAGCTCACCACCCACCACAGATACGCAGTATTTT.